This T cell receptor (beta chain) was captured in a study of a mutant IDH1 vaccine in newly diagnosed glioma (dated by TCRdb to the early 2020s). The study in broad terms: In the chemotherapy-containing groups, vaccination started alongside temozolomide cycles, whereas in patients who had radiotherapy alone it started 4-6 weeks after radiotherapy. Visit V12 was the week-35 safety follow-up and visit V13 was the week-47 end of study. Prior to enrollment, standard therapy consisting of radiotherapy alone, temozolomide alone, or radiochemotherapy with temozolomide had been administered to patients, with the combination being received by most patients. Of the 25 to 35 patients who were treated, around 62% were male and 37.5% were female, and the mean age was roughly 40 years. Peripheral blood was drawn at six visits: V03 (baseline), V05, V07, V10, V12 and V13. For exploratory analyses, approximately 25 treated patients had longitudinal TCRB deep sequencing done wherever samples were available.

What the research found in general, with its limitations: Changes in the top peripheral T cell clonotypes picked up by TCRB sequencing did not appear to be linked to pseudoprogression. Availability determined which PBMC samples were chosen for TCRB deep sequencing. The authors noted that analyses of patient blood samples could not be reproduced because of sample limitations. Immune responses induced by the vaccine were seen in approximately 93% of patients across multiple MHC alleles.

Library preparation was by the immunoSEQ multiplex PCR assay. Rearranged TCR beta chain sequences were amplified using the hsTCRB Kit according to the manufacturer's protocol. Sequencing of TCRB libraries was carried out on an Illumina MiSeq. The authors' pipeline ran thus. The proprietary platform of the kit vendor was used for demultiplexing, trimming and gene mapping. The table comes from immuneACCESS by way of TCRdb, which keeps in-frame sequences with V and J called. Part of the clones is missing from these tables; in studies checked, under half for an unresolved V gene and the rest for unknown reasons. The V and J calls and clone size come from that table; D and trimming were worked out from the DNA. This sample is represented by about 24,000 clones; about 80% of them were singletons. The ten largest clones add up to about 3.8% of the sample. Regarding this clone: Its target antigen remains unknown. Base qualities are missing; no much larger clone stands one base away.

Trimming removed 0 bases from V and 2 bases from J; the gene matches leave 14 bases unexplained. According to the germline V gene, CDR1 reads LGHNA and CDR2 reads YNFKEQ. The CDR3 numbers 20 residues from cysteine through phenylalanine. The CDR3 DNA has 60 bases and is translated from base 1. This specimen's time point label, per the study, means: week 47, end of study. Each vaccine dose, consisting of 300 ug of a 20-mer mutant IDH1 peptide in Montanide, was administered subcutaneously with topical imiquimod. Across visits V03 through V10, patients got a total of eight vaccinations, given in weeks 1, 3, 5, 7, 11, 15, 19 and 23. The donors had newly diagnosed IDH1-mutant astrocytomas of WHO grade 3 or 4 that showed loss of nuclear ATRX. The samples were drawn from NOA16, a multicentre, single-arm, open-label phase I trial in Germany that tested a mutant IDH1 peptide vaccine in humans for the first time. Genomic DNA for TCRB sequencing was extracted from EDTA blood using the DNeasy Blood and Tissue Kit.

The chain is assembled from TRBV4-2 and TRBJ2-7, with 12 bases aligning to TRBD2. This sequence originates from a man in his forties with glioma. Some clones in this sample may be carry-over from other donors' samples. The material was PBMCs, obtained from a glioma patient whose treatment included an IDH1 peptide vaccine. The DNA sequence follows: TGTGCCAGCAGCCAAGATACGACTAGCGGGGGATCAATACTCACCTACGAGCAGTACTTC. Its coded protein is CASSQDTTSGGSILTYEQYF.